One and the same sample provided the 22 T cell receptor beta chains below, sequenced in a study of T cell clonotyping in hematopoietic cell transplantation. Assay: immunoSEQ multiplex PCR; the TCRdb copy retains only in-frame clones and omits some. The sample includes about 16,000 clones, approximately 83% seen only once; the top ten take around 4.4%. The sample was peripheral blood mononuclear cells. These receptors were collected from a woman aged 40 to 50 in good health. Some clones in this sample may be carry-over from other donors' samples.

This sequence joins TRBV28 and TRBJ1-2, with 7 bases matching TRBD1. V was pared by 4 bases and J by 7 bases, with 12 bases of the junction left unmatched. This CDR3 comprises 15 residues. In germline, CDR1 is MDHEN, CDR2 SYDVKM. CDR3 sequence: CASSYQGDEGGGYTF. As DNA, the CDR3 is TGTGCCAGCAGTTATCAGGGGGATGAAGGGGGTGGCTACACCTTC.

The V and J genes are TRBV6-5 and TRBJ2-2; 8 bases map to TRBD2. CDR3 size: 15 residues. V was clipped by 6 bases and J by 4 bases; unmatched bases: 7. The germline CDR1 and CDR2 sequences are MNHEY and SVGAGI. The CDR3 bases are TGTGCCAGCAGAGCCGGGACTAGGGGCACCGGGGAGCTGTTTTTT. As protein: CASRAGTRGTGELFF.

The chain is built from TRBV7-9 and TRBJ2-7; D unclear. Trimming removed 2 bases from V and 1 base from J, with 6 bases in between. The germline gives CDR1 SEHNR, CDR2 FQNEAQ (reference sequence). The length of the CDR3 is 13 residues. The CDR3 sequence: CASSLLVSYEQYF. DNA of the CDR3: TGTGCCAGCAGCTTACTAGTTTCCTACGAGCAGTACTTC.

The V and J genes are TRBV30 and TRBJ1-4, with D unresolved. The CDR3 loop spans 15 amino acids. V was pared by 0 bases and J by 6 bases, with 14 bases between. Looked up from germline, CDR1 is GTSNPN and CDR2 is SVGIG (reference sequence). The CDR3 DNA reads as TGTGCCTGGAGTGTACTTGAGAACCTTGATGAAAAACTGTTTTTT. It yields the protein CAWSVLENLDEKLFF. The complete variable domain, with remaining parts taken from reference TRBV30 and TRBJ1-4, reads SQTIHQWPATLVQPVGSPLSLECTVEGTSNPNLYWYRQAAGRGLQLLFYSVGIGQISSEVPQNLSASRPQDRQFILSSKKLLLSDSGFYLCAWSVLENLDEKLFFGSGTQLSVL.

This chain uses TRBV29-1 with TRBJ2-5; D not resolved. The V gene's germline CDR1 is SQVTM and CDR2 ANQGSEA. Trimming took off 4 bases at V and 1 base at J, with 13 bases between the two ends. The CDR3 loop spans 14 amino acids. The CDR3 coding sequence is TGCAGCGTTGGTCACCATGGCAGCCAAGAGACCCAGTACTTC. The encoded protein is CSVGHHGSQETQYF.

This clone was counted between two and nine times. This chain uses TRBV18 with TRBJ1-5; possibly TRBD1 for D (5 bases). CDR3 length: 14 residues. Trimming removed 4 bases at V and 4 bases at J, with 11 bases between. Germline V gene data show CDR1 as KGHSH and CDR2 as LQKENI. CDR3 sequence (DNA): TGTGCCAGCTCACGCTATGAGGGGAATCAGCCCCAGCATTTT. Translating gives CASSRYEGNQPQHF.

This clone has a handful of counts. The V gene is TRBV10-1, the J gene TRBJ2-7, with TRBD2 matching over 10 bases. The CDR3 has 15 residues. Germline CDR1 WNHNN, CDR2 SYGVQD (reference sequence). After removal of 5 bases from V and 3 bases from J, the junction contained 7 bases not matched to a gene. This CDR3 reads CASSRSLAGGYEQYF. Written as DNA, the CDR3 is TGCGCCAGCAGTCGAAGTTTAGCGGGAGGCTACGAGCAGTACTTC.

The chain carries TRBV4-1 and TRBJ2-2; 11 nucleotides line up with TRBD2. Germline V gene sequence: CDR1 MGHRA, CDR2 YSYEKL. J gave up 6 bases and V 3 bases, and 12 bases lay outside the gene matches. The CDR3 extends over 18 amino acids. CDR3: CASSHILGGLADSGELFF. CDR3 in DNA: TGCGCCAGCAGCCATATCCTGGGGGGACTAGCGGACTCCGGGGAGCTGTTTTTT.

The chain combines TRBV9 with TRBJ2-3; D is unresolved. The CDR3 runs 17 residues. V was shortened by 2 bases and J by 4 bases, with 20 bases between the two germline ends. Per the germline V gene, CDR1 is SGDLS and CDR2 is YYNGEE. CDR3 coding DNA: TGTGCCAGCAGCGTCCAAGGGTTCAATTTCGTGGCAGATACGCAGTATTTT. Translating it yields CASSVQGFNFVADTQYF.

The table lists this clone with a few counts. The chain links TRBV4-1 to TRBJ2-5; the match to TRBD1 covers 7 bases. After removal of 4 bases from V and 4 bases from J, the junction contained 6 bases not matched to a gene. This CDR3 region has 14 residues. Germline loops: CDR1 MGHRA, CDR2 YSYEKL. The CDR3 protein is CASSRRQGRETQYF. The CDR3 nucleotides are TGCGCCAGCAGCCGGAGACAGGGACGAGAGACCCAGTACTTC.

The chain recombines TRBV2 with TRBJ1-3; D is possibly TRBD1 (5 bases). CDR1 is SNHLY, CDR2 FYNNEI, per germline. This CDR3 spans 17 amino acids. V was trimmed by 6 bases and J by 3 bases, leaving 21 bases between them. CDR3 bases: TGTGCCAGCAGAGATATTTTAGGGACGGTATTTGGAAACACCATATATTTT. Its protein is CASRDILGTVFGNTIYF.

The chain recombines TRBV19 with TRBJ2-3; tentative D call: TRBD1 (6 bases). The V end lost 5 bases, the J end lost 4 bases, and 10 bases lay between the germline ends. This CDR3 is 13 amino acids long. CDR1 is LNHDA, CDR2 SQIVND, per germline (reference sequence). As DNA, the CDR3 is TGTGCCAGTAGTTCACAGGGAGCAGATACGCAGTATTTT. Translating it yields CASSSQGADTQYF.

V and J are TRBV4-2 and TRBJ2-2; D may be TRBD1 (7 bases). Trimming pared 0 bases from V and 3 bases from J, leaving 14 bases between. Germline V gene lookup returns CDR1 LGHNA and CDR2 YNFKEQ. This CDR3 comprises 17 residues. Here the CDR3 reads CASSQDWSGGYTGELFF. CDR3 bases: TGTGCCAGCAGCCAAGATTGGTCAGGGGGGTACACCGGGGAGCTGTTTTTT.

The chain has TRBV29-1 and TRBJ1-1, with TRBD1 as a possible D gene (5 bases). CDR1 is SQVTM and CDR2 is ANQGSEA in the germline V gene. CDR3 size: 11 residues. The germline V and J ends were trimmed by 3 bases and 4 bases, with 6 bases remaining between them. Written as DNA, the CDR3 is TGCAGCGTTGACAGGGCCACTGAAGCTTTCTTT. Translated: CSVDRATEAFF.

The genes are TRBV18 and TRBJ1-3; tentatively, D is TRBD1 (5 bases). Germline values: CDR1 KGHSH, CDR2 LQKENI. V lost 4 bases, J lost 4 bases, and 14 bases lay in between. The CDR3 runs 15 residues. As DNA, the CDR3 is TGTGCCAGCTCACTCTCGAGAGGGGACGGAAACACCATATATTTT. It yields the protein CASSLSRGDGNTIYF.

V and J are TRBV27 and TRBJ2-1, with D possibly matching TRBD2 (6 bases). With 3 bases removed from V and 3 bases from J, the gap between germline ends came to 9 bases. Germline loops: CDR1 MNHEY, CDR2 SMNVEV (reference sequence). The CDR3 extends over 14 amino acids. The CDR3 DNA reads as TGTGCCAGCAGTTTGAGGGGAGGCTACAATGAGCAGTTCTTC. This codes for CASSLRGGYNEQFF.

The chain is built from TRBV14 and TRBJ2-7; D call uncertain. The CDR3 contains 12 residues. V was pared by 4 bases and J by 0 bases, with 4 bases between. Germline values: CDR1 SGHDN, CDR2 FVKESK. CDR3 sequence: CASSPSSYEQYF. The DNA of the CDR3 is TGTGCCAGCAGCCCGAGCTCCTACGAGCAGTACTTC.

This clone has just one count. V is TRBV10-3 and J is TRBJ1-1; 9 bases are shared with TRBD1. Germline V CDR1 and CDR2: ENHRY, SYGVKD. CDR3 length: 15 residues. V lost 3 bases, J lost 5 bases, and 7 bases stayed unmatched. The CDR3, as DNA: TGTGCCATCAGTGAAGTTGGACAGGGGAGGACTGAAGCTTTCTTT. It specifies CAISEVGQGRTEAFF.

This chain links TRBV30 with TRBJ1-2; D unclear. The CDR3 loop spans 13 amino acids. V lost 5 bases, J lost 4 bases, and 14 bases lay in between. Germline assignment: CDR1 GTSNPN and CDR2 SVGIG (reference sequence). The CDR3 region has the DNA TGTGCCTGGTGTCTCGGCAGTTCCTATGGCTACACCTTC. It yields the protein CAWCLGSSYGYTF.

The rearrangement uses TRBV7-1 and TRBJ2-7; 9 positions agree with TRBD2. TRBV7-1 is annotated as an ORF whose role is uncertain. Germline trimming cut 7 bases from V and 0 bases from J; bases unmatched to any gene: 10. The CDR3 consists of 16 residues. Here the CDR3 reads CASTVAGVTDSYEQYF. CDR3 nucleotides: TGTGCCAGCACCGTAGCGGGGGTGACCGACTCCTACGAGCAGTACTTC.

The rearrangement uses TRBV13 and TRBJ2-2; D unresolved. V was cut by 3 bases and J by 5 bases, with 7 bases left in between. Germline V gene sequence: CDR1 PRHDT, CDR2 FYEKMQ (reference sequence). The CDR3 totals 13 residues. The CDR3 bases are TGTGCCAGCAGCTTTCAAGGTACCGGGGAGCTGTTTTTT. It codes for CASSFQGTGELFF.

The chain couples TRBV23-1 to TRBJ2-7; 10 nucleotides agree with TRBD1. TRBV23-1 belongs to the ORF category, with a function that is uncertain. This CDR3 is 16 amino acids long. V gave up 1 base and J gave up 5 bases; unmatched junction bases: 8. CDR3 sequence (DNA): TGCGCCAGCAGTCAATACGACAGGGGGCGCCGTAACGAGCAGTACTTC. Its translation: CASSQYDRGRRNEQYF.